A single sample is the source of the 30 T cell receptor beta chains below, sequenced in a study of T cells in Graves' hyperthyroidism and ophthalmopathy. Researchers amplified the TCR beta CDR3 regions from RNA transcripts. First-round RT-PCR targeting the TCR CDR3 was performed with the HTBI primer set. TCRdb passed the multiplex PCR reads through MiXCR, listing each CDR3 protein once. The data contain hundreds of thousands of distinct CDR3 sequences, 14% to 15% of them singletons. Source material: blood. These receptors were taken from a woman in her thirties or forties with Graves' ophthalmopathy.

This clonotype came up many times. The CDR3 reads CASSYGPLAGGYEQYF. CDR3 DNA: TGTGCCAGCAGTTACGGACCCCTAGCGGGAGGGTACGAGCAGTACTTC. The chain couples TRBV6-5 to TRBJ2-7; TRBD2 matches at 12 bases. The CDR3 spans 16 residues. V lost 2 bases, J lost 4 bases, and 6 bases stayed unmatched. Germline CDR1 MNHEY, CDR2 SVGAGI.

This clonotype was recorded many times. This chain joins TRBV6-4 and TRBJ2-2; D not resolved. CDR3 length: 13 residues. V was shortened by 2 bases and J by 8 bases, with 9 bases between the two germline ends. Germline assignment: CDR1 MRHNA and CDR2 SNTAGT. The CDR3 reads CASSDIDGGELFF. The CDR3 coding sequence is TGTGCCAGCAGTGACATCGATGGTGGGGAGCTGTTTTTT.

The genes are TRBV25-1 and TRBJ2-5, with D possibly being TRBD1 (6 bases). The CDR3 covers 15 residues. The germline CDR1 and CDR2 sequences are MGHDK and SYGVNS. V shed 0 bases and J shed 4 bases, with 12 bases lying between them. The chain's CDR3 is CASSEYQGITETQYF. DNA for the CDR3: TGTGCCAGCAGTGAATACCAGGGGATCACAGAGACCCAGTACTTC.

The sample holds many counts of this clonotype. The V call is TRBV6-5, the J call TRBJ2-7; 8 positions match TRBD1. Trimming cost V 0 bases and J 2 bases; bases outside gene matches: 3. CDR1 is MNHEY, CDR2 SVGAGI, per germline. This CDR3 has 15 residues. The CDR3 coding sequence is TGTGCCAGCAGTTACTCGAAACAGGGGGCCTACGAGCAGTACTTC. The encoded protein is CASSYSKQGAYEQYF.

This clonotype was detected only a few times. In DNA, the CDR3 is TGTGCCAGCACCCCAGACCGACGACCGGACAGATACGAGCAGTACTTC. This translates into CASTPDRRPDRYEQYF. The chain is built from TRBV28 and TRBJ2-7; the D gene is possibly TRBD1 (6 bases). The germline CDR1 and CDR2 sequences are MDHEN and SYDVKM. Trimming cost V 7 bases and J 4 bases, with 23 bases left between them. The CDR3 extends over 16 amino acids.

The chain uses TRBV28 and TRBJ1-5; 10 bases line up with TRBD1. V dropped 5 bases and J dropped 2; count of bases not matched to a gene: 15. There are 19 residues in the CDR3. The germline V gene encodes CDR1 MDHEN and CDR2 SYDVKM. The CDR3 protein is CASSGTGTGDFTGNQPQHF. The CDR3 bases are TGTGCCAGCAGTGGAACCGGGACAGGGGATTTTACCGGCAATCAGCCCCAGCATTTT.

This clonotype was counted at least ten times. The rearrangement links TRBV19 to TRBJ1-2; 9 bases match TRBD1. CDR3 length: 14 residues. J was trimmed by 0 bases and V by 5 bases; bases with no gene match: 1. The germline V gene encodes CDR1 LNHDA and CDR2 SQIVND (reference sequence). The CDR3 sequence is CASSGDRANYGYTF. In nucleotides, the CDR3 is TGTGCCAGTAGTGGGGACAGGGCTAACTATGGCTACACCTTC.

In this sample, this clonotype turned up many times. V gene TRBV7-2 combines with J gene TRBJ2-2, with 8 bases lining up with TRBD1. V lost 5 bases, J lost 4 bases, and 6 bases stayed unmatched. The CDR3 is made up of 15 amino acids. Germline V gene lookup returns CDR1 SGHTA and CDR2 FQGNSA. The CDR3 is CASSARQGSTGELFF. For the CDR3, the DNA is TGTGCCAGCAGCGCAAGACAGGGGTCCACCGGGGAGCTGTTTTTT.

Many counts were recorded for this clonotype. The CDR3 sequence is CASIRGRGYTEAFF. The CDR3 DNA reads as TGTGCCAGCATCCGGGGCAGGGGGTACACTGAAGCTTTCTTT. J is TRBJ1-1 and V is TRBV12-3 or TRBV12-4, with 7 bases aligning to TRBD1. The length of the CDR3 is 14 residues. V lost 7 bases, J lost 3 bases, and 8 bases stayed unmatched.

This clonotype has at least ten counts. This rearrangement joins TRBV15 to TRBJ2-5; 7 positions match TRBD2. The CDR3 spans 14 residues. The V gene's germline CDR1 is LNHNV and CDR2 YYDKDF (reference sequence). Unmatched junction bases numbered 5, after V lost 2 bases and J lost 5 bases. The CDR3 DNA reads as TGTGCCACCAGCAGACATAGCGGGCGCGAGACCCAGTACTTC. The encoded protein is CATSRHSGRETQYF.

This clonotype occurred many times. This sequence joins TRBV28 and TRBJ2-7, with D unresolved. The CDR3 contains 12 residues. CDR1 is MDHEN and CDR2 is SYDVKM in the germline V gene. V was trimmed by 7 bases and J by 1 base, leaving 8 bases between them. The CDR3 nucleotides read TGTGCCAGCACCCCTGGGTCCTACGAGCAGTACTTC. Its protein product is CASTPGSYEQYF.

There are many counts of this clonotype. This chain connects TRBV27 to TRBJ2-2; D is ambiguous. V shed 2 bases and J shed 8 bases, with 6 bases lying between them. The CDR3 extends over 12 amino acids. The germline CDR1 and CDR2 sequences are MNHEY and SMNVEV (reference sequence). CDR3 protein: CASSLRAGELFF. The CDR3, as DNA: TGTGCCAGCAGTTTAAGGGCGGGGGAGCTGTTTTTT.

V usage is TRBV6-1 and J usage is TRBJ2-5; D call uncertain. With 1 base removed from V and 2 bases from J, the gap between germline ends came to 8 bases. CDR1 and CDR2 from the germline V gene are MNHNS and SASEGT. There are 14 residues in the CDR3. CDR3 residues: CASSEGRHQETQYF. The CDR3 nucleotides read TGTGCCAGCAGTGAAGGCAGGCATCAAGAGACCCAGTACTTC.

This clonotype has a count of ten or more. This rearrangement joins TRBV6-1 to TRBJ1-5; 8 bases are shared with TRBD1. Germline V lookup: CDR1 MNHNS, CDR2 SASEGT. V lost 0 bases to trimming and J lost 0 bases; unmatched junction nucleotides: 7. CDR3 size: 18 residues. The CDR3 DNA sequence: TGTGCCAGCAGTGAAGCCCGGGACAGGTCATATAGCAATCAGCCCCAGCATTTT. As protein: CASSEARDRSYSNQPQHF.

This clonotype was seen repeatedly, ten times or more. The CDR3 coding sequence is TGCAGTGCGGGGGGGAAGGGAGCAGCCTATGGCTACACCTTC. Translated: CSAGGKGAAYGYTF. The rearrangement joins TRBV20-1 to TRBJ1-2; TRBD1 is a possible D gene (5 bases). Trimming shortened V by 6 bases and J by 4 bases, and 18 bases separated the two germline ends. The CDR3 loop spans 14 amino acids. In germline, CDR1 is DFQATT, CDR2 SNEGSKA (reference sequence).

In its sample, this clonotype was seen many times. V usage is TRBV28 and J usage is TRBJ2-5; 7 bases align to TRBD2. The CDR3 covers 15 residues. J lost 4 bases, V lost 7 bases, and 12 bases had no gene match. CDR1 MDHEN and CDR2 SYDVKM come from the germline V gene. CDR3 sequence: CASNLEGGSAETQYF. CDR3 DNA sequence: TGTGCCAGCAACCTGGAAGGCGGGAGTGCAGAGACCCAGTACTTC.

This clonotype was recorded many times. The chain couples TRBV6-1 to TRBJ2-2, with 8 nucleotides matching TRBD2. Germline CDR1 is MNHNS and CDR2 is SASEGT. The CDR3 loop spans 16 amino acids. V gave up 2 bases and J gave up 4 bases; unmatched junction bases: 6. The CDR3 DNA is TGTGCCAGCAGTGAAAGCGGGGGCGGGGGCACCGGGGAGCTGTTTTTT. Its protein is CASSESGGGGTGELFF.

This clonotype has at least ten counts. The rearrangement uses TRBV20-1 and TRBJ2-7; tentatively, D is TRBD1 (6 bases). This CDR3 contains 16 residues. The germline V gene has CDR1 DFQATT and CDR2 SNEGSKA (reference sequence). V was cut by 3 bases and J by 4 bases, with 22 bases left in between. The CDR3 DNA is TGCAGTGCTAGCCCCCCCAGTAAGGGGGTTGCTTACGAGCAGTACTTC. Translation: CSASPPSKGVAYEQYF.

Comments on this clonotype: The germline gene is not matched at one end of the junction; a read error may be the cause. The chain joins TRBV9 to TRBJ1-1, with TRBD1 matching over 10 bases. This CDR3 is built from 16 residues. Looked up from germline, CDR1 is SGDLS and CDR2 is YYNGEE. The CDR3 reads CANSGDRGTIQTEAFF. The CDR3 DNA is TGTGCCAACAGCGGGGACAGGGGTACGATTCAAACTGAAGCTTTCTTT.

This clonotype has a count of ten or more. This chain connects TRBV5-5 to TRBJ2-3; the D gene is possibly TRBD2 (6 bases). Trimming cost V 0 bases and J 2 bases, with 13 bases left between them. Germline V lookup: CDR1 SGHKS, CDR2 YYEKEE (reference sequence). The CDR3 is 16 amino acids. The CDR3 nucleotides are TGTGCCAGCAGCTTGGGGGCTAGCGACAACACAGATACGCAGTATTTT. It translates to CASSLGASDNTDTQYF. Drawing the rest from reference TRBV5-5 and TRBJ2-3, the complete variable domain is DAGVTQSPTHLIKTRGQQVTLRCSPISGHKSVSWYQQVLGQGPQFIFQYYEKEERGRGNFPDRFSARQFPNYSSELNVNALLLGDSALYLCASSLGASDNTDTQYFGPGTRLTVL.

This clonotype has a count of ten or more. This chain joins TRBV20-1 and TRBJ1-2; D is unclear. The CDR3 totals 12 residues. Trimming pared 0 bases from V and 4 bases from J, leaving 6 bases between. Germline V gives CDR1 DFQATT, CDR2 SNEGSKA (reference sequence). The CDR3 spells CSARERFYGYTF. Written as DNA, the CDR3 is TGCAGTGCTAGAGAGCGGTTCTATGGCTACACCTTC.

The rearrangement uses TRBV4-1 and TRBJ2-7; 11 nucleotides line up with TRBD2. V shed 1 base and J 4 bases; nucleotides not matched to a gene: 6. Per the germline V gene, CDR1 is MGHRA and CDR2 is YSYEKL. The CDR3 runs to 16 residues. The CDR3 sequence is CASSQGGTSGLYEQYF. The CDR3 DNA follows: TGCGCCAGCAGCCAAGGTGGGACTAGCGGACTTTACGAGCAGTACTTC.

This clonotype was seen a handful of times. The CDR3 reads CASSGQGAGETQYF. The CDR3 bases are TGTGCCAGTAGCGGGCAGGGGGCAGGGGAGACCCAGTACTTC. The chain has TRBV19 and TRBJ2-5; 8 bases fit TRBD1. V gave up 6 bases and J gave up 5 bases; unmatched junction bases: 8. The CDR3 runs 14 residues. The germline CDR1 and CDR2 sequences are LNHDA and SQIVND (reference sequence).

A note on this clonotype: This may be a read error: a much more frequent sequence differs by one nucleotide. This rearrangement joins TRBV6-2 or TRBV6-3 to TRBJ2-7; D is perhaps TRBD1 (6 bases). The CDR3 extends over 16 amino acids. CDR1 and CDR2 (germline): MNHEY, SVGEGT. The chain's CDR3 is CASSHSPGRPGDEQYF. As DNA, the CDR3 is TGTGCCAGCAGTCACTCCCCCGGACGCCCAGGGGACGAGCAGTACTTC.

At least ten counts were recorded for this clonotype. The chain carries TRBV12-3 or TRBV12-4 and TRBJ1-5; no firm D call. This CDR3 has 14 residues. V was shortened by 3 bases and J by 3 bases, with 9 bases between the two germline ends. CDR3 nucleotides: TGTGCCAGCAGTTTCGGGAGTCCCAATCAGCCCCAGCATTTT. Translation gives CASSFGSPNQPQHF.

The gene calls are TRBV2 and TRBJ1-1, with D hard to call. V shed 6 bases and J shed 2 bases, with 10 bases lying between them. This CDR3 is built from 13 residues. Germline V CDR1 and CDR2: SNHLY, FYNNEI. CDR3 sequence (DNA): TGTGCCAGCAGCCTCGGAATTAACACTGAAGCTTTCTTT. Amino acid sequence: CASSLGINTEAFF.

This clonotype was recorded many times. This chain connects TRBV10-3 to TRBJ2-7; a possible D gene is TRBD2 (5 bases). V was clipped by 8 bases and J by 1 base, with 12 bases between them. Germline assignment: CDR1 ENHRY and CDR2 SYGVKD. This CDR3 is built from 13 residues. CDR3 region: CAIRPSGSYEQYF. The CDR3 DNA follows: TGTGCCATCCGGCCGAGCGGTTCCTACGAGCAGTACTTC.

In its sample, this clonotype was seen many times. This chain links TRBV12-3 or TRBV12-4 with TRBJ1-2, with a possible D match to TRBD1 (5 bases). V lost 3 bases, J lost 7 bases, and 18 bases lay in between. This CDR3 is 15 amino acids long. CDR3 residues: CASSFRAPGRGGYTF. CDR3 nucleotide sequence: TGTGCCAGCAGTTTCAGGGCCCCGGGGCGGGGTGGCTACACCTTC.

The chain combines TRBV29-1 with TRBJ1-1; a weak D match, TRBD1 (6 bases). V lost 7 bases and J 0 bases, leaving 18 bases between the germline ends. The CDR3 extends over 15 amino acids. CDR1 and CDR2 (germline): SQVTM, ANQGSEA. The CDR3 DNA reads as TGCAGCGGATGCCACGGGGGCCTGATGAACACTGAAGCTTTCTTT. This sequence encodes CSGCHGGLMNTEAFF.

This clonotype was recorded many times. The rearrangement links TRBV20-1 to TRBJ2-7, with 8 bases aligning to TRBD1. The trim removed 5 bases at V and 1 base at J, leaving 10 bases unmatched. The CDR3 runs to 15 residues. Per the germline V gene, CDR1 is DFQATT and CDR2 is SNEGSKA (reference sequence). This chain's CDR3 is CSARPSGGISYEQYF. DNA for the CDR3: TGCAGTGCTCGCCCATCAGGGGGCATATCCTACGAGCAGTACTTC.